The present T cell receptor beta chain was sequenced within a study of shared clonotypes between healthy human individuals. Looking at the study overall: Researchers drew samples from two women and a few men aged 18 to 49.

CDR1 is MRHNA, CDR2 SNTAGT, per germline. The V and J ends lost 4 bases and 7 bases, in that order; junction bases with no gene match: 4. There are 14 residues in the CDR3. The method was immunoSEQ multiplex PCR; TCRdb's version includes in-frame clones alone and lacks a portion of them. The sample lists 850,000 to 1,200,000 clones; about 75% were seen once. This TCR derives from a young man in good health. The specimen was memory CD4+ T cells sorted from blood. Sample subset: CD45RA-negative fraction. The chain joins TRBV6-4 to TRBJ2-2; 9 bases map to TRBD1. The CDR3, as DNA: TGTGCCAGCAGTGCTGGACAGGGGTACGGGGAGCTGTTTTTT. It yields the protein CASSAGQGYGELFF.